Listed below are T cell receptor beta chains from one sample, sequenced in a study of cytomegalovirus exposure and HLA in healthy donors. Some clones are missing from TCRdb's copy, which holds only in-frame ones; the method was immunoSEQ multiplex PCR. The data hold about 130,000 clones, with about four fifths observed a single time. Sequencing input: PBMCs. The receptors derive from a man aged 35 to 55 in good health and CMV-seronegative. Each CDR3 is given with its conserved first and last residue. Fields, in order: clone size, V gene, J gene, D gene, CDR3 DNA, CDR3 protein. The D gene is left open where the match is weak. The listing skips clone size in some rows; elsewhere it reads once, few, many or a size class.

-,TRBV4-1,TRBJ2-1,TRBD1,TGCGCCAGCAGCCAAACTCTGGACAGGGAAGTCTTC,CASSQTLDREVF
-,TRBV7-2,TRBJ1-3,TRBD1,TGTGCCAGCAGCTTCCGGACAGGCCTGTCTGGAAACACCATATATTTT,CASSFRTGLSGNTIYF
once,TRBV7-9,TRBJ1-2,-,TGTGCCAGCAGCTCCCTTTATTCCGCCGGTTCCGTGTCCCATGGCTACACCTTC,CASSSLYSAGSVSHGYTF
few,TRBV18,TRBJ1-2,-,TGTGCCAGCTCACCACTAACAGACTATGGCTACACCTTC,CASSPLTDYGYTF
-,TRBV7-2,TRBJ1-4,-,TGTGCCAGCAGCTTACGACAGACTAATGAAAAACTGTTTTTT,CASSLRQTNEKLFF
-,TRBV9,TRBJ2-5,TRBD1,TGTGCCAGCAGCGTAGCGGACAGGGCAGAGACCCAGTACTTC,CASSVADRAETQYF
-,TRBV19,TRBJ1-4,-,TGTGCCAGTAGTATTAACGGGGGGACTAATGAAAAACTGTTTTTT,CASSINGGTNEKLFF
-,TRBV4-3,TRBJ1-5,TRBD1,TGCGCCAGCAGCCAAGGTCTCAGGGGGGATCCCCAGCATTTT,CASSQGLRGDPQHF
-,TRBV5-4,TRBJ2-3,TRBD2,TGTGCCAGCAGCTTGCGGGGGGGGGCAGATACGCAGTATTTT,CASSLRGGADTQYF
-,TRBV12-5,TRBJ2-7,-,TGTGCTAGTGGTTTGGGACAGCTCTACGAGCAGTACTTC,CASGLGQLYEQYF
-,TRBV6-5,TRBJ1-5,-,TGTGCCAGCAGACCCTCGGGATTGGCAAATCAGCCCCAGCATTTT,CASRPSGLANQPQHF
medium-sized,TRBV6-6,TRBJ1-1,TRBD1,TGTGCCAGCAGTTACTCGAAGACAGGGGGCACTGAAGCTTTCTTT,CASSYSKTGGTEAFF
-,TRBV11-1,TRBJ2-7,-,TGTGCCAGCAGCCTCAGGTGGTCCTACGAGCAGTACTTC,CASSLRWSYEQYF
few,TRBV7-2,TRBJ1-6,TRBD1,TGTGCCAGCACCCCCGGGACAGCAAATTCACCCCTCCACTTT,CASTPGTANSPLHF
-,TRBV5-5,TRBJ1-1,TRBD1,TGTGCCAGCAGGACCGGGACAGGGGGGAAGAACACTGAAGCTTTCTTT,CASRTGTGGKNTEAFF
-,TRBV10-3,TRBJ2-7,-,TGTGCCATCAGCCGGGAAAGAAGCTCCTACGAGCAGTACTTC,CAISRERSSYEQYF
-,TRBV11-1,TRBJ2-2,TRBD1,TGTGCCAGCAGCTTATACAGGGGTGACACCGGGGAGCTGTTTTTT,CASSLYRGDTGELFF
-,TRBV28,TRBJ1-1,-,TGTGCCAGCACCCCGAACGGGAACACTGAAGCTTTCTTT,CASTPNGNTEAFF
-,TRBV6-1,TRBJ1-2,-,TGTGCCAGCAGTGAAGCCATAAGTCCTGGACAGTTCTATGGCTACACCTTC,CASSEAISPGQFYGYTF
-,TRBV6-5,TRBJ2-7,TRBD1,TGTGCCAGCAGTTACAGGGACAGGGGAGACTACGAGCAGTACTTC,CASSYRDRGDYEQYF
-,TRBV29-1,TRBJ2-7,-,TGCAGCGTTGAAAGTCCCGCAGGAAACGAGCAGTACTTC,CSVESPAGNEQYF
-,TRBV5-1,TRBJ1-1,TRBD1,TGCGCCAGCAGCTTGGAAGGGCCAGGGGGTTCTGAAGCTTTCTTT,CASSLEGPGGSEAFF
-,TRBV10-3,TRBJ2-2,TRBD1,TGTGCCATCAGACTGACAGGGGTCGGGAACGGGGAGCTGTTTTTT,CAIRLTGVGNGELFF
-,TRBV27,TRBJ2-4,TRBD2,TGTGCCAGCAGTTTGTGGTGGGGGGGGGAAAACATTCAGTACTTC,CASSLWWGGENIQYF
-,TRBV6-1,TRBJ1-1,-,TGTGCCAGCACATTACAGGTCAACACTGAAGCTTTCTTT,CASTLQVNTEAFF
-,TRBV11-1,TRBJ1-2,TRBD1,TGTGCCAGCAGCCACAGGGGTGGCTACACCTTC,CASSHRGGYTF
-,TRBV27,TRBJ1-1,-,TGTGCCAGCAATGCAGGGGCCTTGAACACTGAAGCTTTCTTT,CASNAGALNTEAFF
-,TRBV2,TRBJ2-1,TRBD2,TGTGCCAGCAGGGCTCCGGGGGGAACCTACAATGAGCAGTTCTTC,CASRAPGGTYNEQFF
-,TRBV11-2,TRBJ1-1,-,TGTGCCAGCAGCTTAGTGGGCCCTGAAGCTTTCTTT,CASSLVGPEAFF
-,TRBV2,TRBJ2-1,-,TGTGCCAGCATCGAGGTTTTCAATGAGCAGTTCTTC,CASIEVFNEQFF
-,TRBV5-1,TRBJ2-2,-,TGCGCCAGCAGAGACTCATTTAACACCGGGGAGCTGTTTTTT,CASRDSFNTGELFF
-,TRBV6-5,TRBJ1-3,-,TGTGCCAGCACCTCCTCTGGAAACACCATATATTTT,CASTSSGNTIYF
once,TRBV19,TRBJ2-1,-,TGTGCCAGTAGTATAACGGGTAGCTCCTACAATGAGCAGTTCTTC,CASSITGSSYNEQFF
-,TRBV4-3,TRBJ1-2,-,TGCGCCAGCAGCCAGGACAACCGGGACATAGTCTATGGCTACACCTTC,CASSQDNRDIVYGYTF
once,TRBV7-2,TRBJ2-5,-,TGTGCCAGCACCCCTACCCAAGAGACCCAGTACTTC,CASTPTQETQYF
-,TRBV7-7,TRBJ2-1,-,TGTGCCAGCAGCTCTTTATTCCGCCCTAGGGAGCAGTTCTTC,CASSSLFRPREQFF
-,TRBV7-2,TRBJ1-2,-,TGTGCCAGCAGCTTAGGCAGGGCCCTGGGGCACTATGGCTACACCTTC,CASSLGRALGHYGYTF
-,TRBV18,TRBJ2-1,-,TGTGCCAGCTCACCACCGGTGGCCCTGGGAGAGTTCTTC,CASSPPVALGEFF
-,TRBV7-3,TRBJ2-2,TRBD2,TGTGCCAGCAGCTTATCCGGGACTATACCCACCGGGGAGCTGTTTTTT,CASSLSGTIPTGELFF